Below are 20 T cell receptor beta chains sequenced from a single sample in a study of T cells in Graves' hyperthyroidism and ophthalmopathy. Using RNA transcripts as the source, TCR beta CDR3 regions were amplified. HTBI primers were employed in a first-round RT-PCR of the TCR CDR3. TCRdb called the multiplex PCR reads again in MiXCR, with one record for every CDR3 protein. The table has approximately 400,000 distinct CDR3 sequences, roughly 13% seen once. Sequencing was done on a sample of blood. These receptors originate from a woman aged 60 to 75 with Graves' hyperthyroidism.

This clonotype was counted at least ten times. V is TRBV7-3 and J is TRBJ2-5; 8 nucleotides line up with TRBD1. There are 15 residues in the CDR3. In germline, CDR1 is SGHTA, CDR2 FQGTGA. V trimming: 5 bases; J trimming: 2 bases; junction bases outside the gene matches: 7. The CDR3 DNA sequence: TGTGCCAGCAGCCTCTGGACAGGGTCTCAAGAGACCCAGTACTTC. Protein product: CASSLWTGSQETQYF.

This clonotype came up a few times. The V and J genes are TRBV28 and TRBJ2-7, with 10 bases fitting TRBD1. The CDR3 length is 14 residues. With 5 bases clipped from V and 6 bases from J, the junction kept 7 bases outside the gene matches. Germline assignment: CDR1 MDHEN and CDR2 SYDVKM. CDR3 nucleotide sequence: TGTGCCAGCAGTGCCGCCGGGACAGGGGTCGAGCAGTACTTC. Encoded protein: CASSAAGTGVEQYF.

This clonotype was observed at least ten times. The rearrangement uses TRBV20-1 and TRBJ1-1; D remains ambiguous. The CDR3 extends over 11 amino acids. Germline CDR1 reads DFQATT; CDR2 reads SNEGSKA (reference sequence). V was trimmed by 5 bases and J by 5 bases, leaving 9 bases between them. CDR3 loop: CSAASGTEAFF. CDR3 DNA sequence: TGCAGTGCTGCTTCGGGGACTGAAGCTTTCTTT.

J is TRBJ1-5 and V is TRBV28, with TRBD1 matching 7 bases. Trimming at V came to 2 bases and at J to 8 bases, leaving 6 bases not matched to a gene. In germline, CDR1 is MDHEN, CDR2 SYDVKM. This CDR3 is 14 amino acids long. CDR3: CASSLPGQIEPQHF. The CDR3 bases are TGTGCCAGCAGTTTACCGGGACAGATTGAGCCCCAGCATTTT.

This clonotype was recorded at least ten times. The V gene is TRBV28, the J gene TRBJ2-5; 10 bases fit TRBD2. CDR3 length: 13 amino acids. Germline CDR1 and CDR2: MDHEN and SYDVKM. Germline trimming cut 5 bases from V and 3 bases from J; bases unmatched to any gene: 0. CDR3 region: CASSTSGEETQYF. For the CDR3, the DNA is TGTGCCAGCAGTACTAGCGGGGAAGAGACCCAGTACTTC.

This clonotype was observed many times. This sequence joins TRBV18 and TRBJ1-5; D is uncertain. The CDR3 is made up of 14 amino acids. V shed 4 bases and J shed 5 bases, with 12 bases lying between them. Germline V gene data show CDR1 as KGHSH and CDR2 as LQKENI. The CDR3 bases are TGTGCCAGCTCACTGGGATCCTGGGATCAGCCCCAGCATTTT. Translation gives CASSLGSWDQPQHF.

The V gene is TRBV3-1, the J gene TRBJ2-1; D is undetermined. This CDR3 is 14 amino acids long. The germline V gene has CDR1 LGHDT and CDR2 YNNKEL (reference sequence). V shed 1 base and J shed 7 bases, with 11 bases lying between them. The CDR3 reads CASSQAGYGNEQFF. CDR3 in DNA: TGTGCCAGCAGCCAAGCGGGTTACGGGAATGAGCAGTTCTTC.

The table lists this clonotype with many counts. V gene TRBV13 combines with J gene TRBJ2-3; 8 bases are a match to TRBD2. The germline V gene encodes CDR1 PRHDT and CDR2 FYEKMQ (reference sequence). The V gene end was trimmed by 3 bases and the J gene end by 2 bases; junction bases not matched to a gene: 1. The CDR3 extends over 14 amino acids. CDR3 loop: CASSFSGATDTQYF. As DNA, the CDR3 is TGTGCCAGCAGCTTTAGCGGGGCCACAGATACGCAGTATTTT.

CDR3 loop: CASSLSTSGRAGETQYF. The CDR3 DNA sequence: TGTGCCAGCAGTTTAAGCACTAGCGGGAGGGCCGGGGAGACCCAGTACTTC. The chain links TRBV28 to TRBJ2-5; 13 nucleotides match TRBD2. CDR1 is MDHEN and CDR2 is SYDVKM in the germline V gene. This CDR3 has 17 residues. V gave up 2 bases and J gave up 5 bases; unmatched junction bases: 8.

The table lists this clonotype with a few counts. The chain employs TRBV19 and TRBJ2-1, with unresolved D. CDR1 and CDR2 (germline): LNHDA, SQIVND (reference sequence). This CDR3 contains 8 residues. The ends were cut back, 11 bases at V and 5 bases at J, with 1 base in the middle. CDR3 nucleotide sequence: TGTGCCGACAATGAGCAGTTCTTC. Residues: CADNEQFF.

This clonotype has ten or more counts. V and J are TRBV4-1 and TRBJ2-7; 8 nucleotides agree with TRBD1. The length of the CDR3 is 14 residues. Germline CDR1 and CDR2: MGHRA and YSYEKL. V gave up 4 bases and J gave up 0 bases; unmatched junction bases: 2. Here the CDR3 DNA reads TGCGCCAGCAGCCGCGGACAGGGCTCCTACGAGCAGTACTTC. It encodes CASSRGQGSYEQYF.

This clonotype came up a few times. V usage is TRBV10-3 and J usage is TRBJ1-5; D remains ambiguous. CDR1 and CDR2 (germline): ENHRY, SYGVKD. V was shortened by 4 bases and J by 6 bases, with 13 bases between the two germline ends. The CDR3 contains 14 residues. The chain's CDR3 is CAISVSAGGQPQHF. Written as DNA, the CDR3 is TGTGCCATCAGTGTATCGGCAGGTGGTCAGCCCCAGCATTTT.

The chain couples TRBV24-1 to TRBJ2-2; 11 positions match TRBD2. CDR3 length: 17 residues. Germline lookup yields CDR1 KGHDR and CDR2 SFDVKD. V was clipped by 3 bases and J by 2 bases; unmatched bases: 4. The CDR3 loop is CATSDPSGRKNTGELFF. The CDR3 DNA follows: TGTGCCACCAGTGATCCTAGCGGGAGGAAAAACACCGGGGAGCTGTTTTTT.

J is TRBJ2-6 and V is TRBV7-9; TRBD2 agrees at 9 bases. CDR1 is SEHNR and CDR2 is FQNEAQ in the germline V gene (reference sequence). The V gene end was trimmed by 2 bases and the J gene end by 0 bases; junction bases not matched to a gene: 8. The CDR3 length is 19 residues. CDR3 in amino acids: CASSLKLLAGFSGANVLTF. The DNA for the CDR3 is TGTGCCAGCAGCTTAAAACTGCTAGCGGGATTCTCTGGGGCCAACGTCCTGACTTTC. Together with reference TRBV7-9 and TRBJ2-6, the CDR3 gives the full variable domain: DTGVSQNPRHKITKRGQNVTFRCDPISEHNRLYWYRQTLGQGPEFLTYFQNEAQLEKSRLLSDRFSAERPKGSFSTLEIQRTEQGDSAMYLCASSLKLLAGFSGANVLTFGAGSRLTVL.

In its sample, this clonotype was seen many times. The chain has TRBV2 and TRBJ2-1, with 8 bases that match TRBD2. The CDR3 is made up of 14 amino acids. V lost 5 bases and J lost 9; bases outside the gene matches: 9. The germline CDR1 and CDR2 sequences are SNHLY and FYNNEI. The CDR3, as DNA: TGTGCCAGCAGTTTGAGCGGGAGCCCCCCTGAGCAGTTCTTC. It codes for CASSLSGSPPEQFF.

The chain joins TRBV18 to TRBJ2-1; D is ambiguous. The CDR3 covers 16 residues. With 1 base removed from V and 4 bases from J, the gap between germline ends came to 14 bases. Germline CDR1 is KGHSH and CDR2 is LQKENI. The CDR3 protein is CASSPLGSTDYNEQFF. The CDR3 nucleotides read TGTGCCAGCTCACCACTGGGTAGTACAGATTACAATGAGCAGTTCTTC.

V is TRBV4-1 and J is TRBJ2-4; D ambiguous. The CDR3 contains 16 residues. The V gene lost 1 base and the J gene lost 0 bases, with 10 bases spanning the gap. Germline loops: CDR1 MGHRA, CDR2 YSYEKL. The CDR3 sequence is CASSQVTTIAKNIQYF. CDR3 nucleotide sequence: TGCGCCAGCAGCCAAGTGACAACTATAGCCAAAAACATTCAGTACTTC.

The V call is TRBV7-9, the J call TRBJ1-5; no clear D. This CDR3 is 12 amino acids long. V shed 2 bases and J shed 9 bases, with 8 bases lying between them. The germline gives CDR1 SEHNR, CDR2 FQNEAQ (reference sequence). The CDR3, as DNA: TGTGCCAGCAGCTTAACTCGGGGGCCCCAGCATTTT. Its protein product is CASSLTRGPQHF.

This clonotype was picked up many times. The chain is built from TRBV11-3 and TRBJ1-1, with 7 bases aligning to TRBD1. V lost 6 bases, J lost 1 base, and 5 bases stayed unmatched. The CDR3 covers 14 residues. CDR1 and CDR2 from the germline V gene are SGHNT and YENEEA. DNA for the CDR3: TGTGCCAGCAGTCTACAGGGGACGAACACTGAAGCTTTCTTT. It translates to CASSLQGTNTEAFF.

DNA for the CDR3: TGTGCCAGCACCCTAGCCCCGGACACAGATACGCAGTATTTT. Amino acid sequence: CASTLAPDTDTQYF. The rearrangement links TRBV12-3 or TRBV12-4 to TRBJ2-3; TRBD2 might be the D (5 bases). Trimming took off 7 bases at V and 2 bases at J, with 13 bases between the two ends. This CDR3 comprises 14 residues.